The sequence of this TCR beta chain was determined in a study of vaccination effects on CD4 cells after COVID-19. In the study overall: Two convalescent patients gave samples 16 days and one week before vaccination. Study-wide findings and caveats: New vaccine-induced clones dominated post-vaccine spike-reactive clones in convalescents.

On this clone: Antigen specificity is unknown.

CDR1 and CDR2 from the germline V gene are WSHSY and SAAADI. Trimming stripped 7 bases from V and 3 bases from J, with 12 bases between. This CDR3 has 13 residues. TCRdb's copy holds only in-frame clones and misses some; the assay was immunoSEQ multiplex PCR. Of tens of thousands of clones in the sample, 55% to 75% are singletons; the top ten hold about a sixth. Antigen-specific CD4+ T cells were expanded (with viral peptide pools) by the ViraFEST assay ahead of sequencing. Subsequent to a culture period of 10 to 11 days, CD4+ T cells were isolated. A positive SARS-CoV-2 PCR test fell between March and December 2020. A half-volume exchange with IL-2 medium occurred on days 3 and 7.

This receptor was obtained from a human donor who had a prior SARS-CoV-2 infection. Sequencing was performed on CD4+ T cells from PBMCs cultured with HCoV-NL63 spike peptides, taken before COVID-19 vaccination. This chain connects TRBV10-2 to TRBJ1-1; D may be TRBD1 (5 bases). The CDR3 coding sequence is TGCGCCAGCAACCCACAGGAATACACTGAAGCTTTCTTT. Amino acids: CASNPQEYTEAFF.